Reported below is one T cell receptor beta chain. The antigen is unknown. The data were taken from a study of shared clonotypes between healthy human individuals. Study-wide findings and caveats: What naive subsets generally showed was a larger estimated richness than memory subsets showed. Researchers sampled blood only, noting tissue repertoires likely differ.

The CDR3 runs 15 residues. Germline CDR1 SGHTA, CDR2 FQGTGA. V trimming: 4 bases; J trimming: 7 bases; junction bases outside the gene matches: 3. Only in-frame clones appear in the TCRdb table, and some are missing; sequencing was by immunoSEQ multiplex PCR. The sample holds about 580,000 clones, about 98% seen once. CD45RO-negative, CCR7-selected cells formed the naive CD8 fraction, which excluded terminally differentiated effector memory CD45RA+ cells. What was sequenced was naive CD8+ T cells sorted from blood. The rearrangement links TRBV7-3 to TRBJ2-1, with 14 bases matching TRBD2. The origin of this receptor is a man between 25 and 39 years old in good health. The CDR3 protein is CASSSGTSGRNEQFF. The CDR3 DNA sequence: TGTGCCAGCAGCTCCGGGACTAGCGGGAGAAATGAGCAGTTCTTC.